This T cell receptor (beta chain) was captured in a study of control samples from healthy donors and cancer patients. TCRdb's table, derived via immunoSEQ multiplex PCR, lists solely in-frame clones and lacks some. The sample consists of more than 25,000 clones, roughly 94% of them appearing once. Deletions cut 0 bases from V and 0 bases from J, with 12 bases between. This CDR3 region has 17 residues. Germline-derived CDR1 and CDR2 are KGHSH and LQKENI. This TCR derives from a man between 60 and 75 years old in good health. Sequencing input: blood. This chain uses TRBV18 with TRBJ2-4, with a weak D call TRBD1 (5 bases). Written as DNA, the CDR3 is TGTGCCAGCTCACCACCGGGTAAACAGGTAGCCAAAAACATTCAGTACTTC. This gives the protein CASSPPGKQVAKNIQYF.